This T cell receptor beta chain originates from a study of PD-1 blockade in classical Hodgkin lymphoma (dated by TCRdb to 2020 to 2021). With regard to the full study: Nivolumab dosing was 3 mg/kg intravenously every 2 weeks, continuing until either disease progression or unacceptable toxicity. The study used TCR beta sequencing and CyTOF to define a peripheral blood immune signature of response to PD-1 blockade in classical Hodgkin lymphoma. General conclusions and limits of the study: Baseline TCR diversity was reported to be lower in newly diagnosed patients than in healthy donors, and even lower in relapsed/refractory patients. CD4+ but not CD8+ TCR diversity rose significantly by C4D1 (p=0.0027 vs p=0.16), most apparent in complete responders (p=0.02). Diversity was lower in patients who began nivolumab less than 1 year after ASCT, so these patients were left out of later analyses to avoid confounding by immune reconstitution. The study was limited to a single clinical trial cohort, and causes of repertoire differences, possibly disease activity or prior therapy, remained undefined. Trial patients achieving complete response had baseline diversity similar to newly diagnosed patients, whereas partial responders and progressors had significantly lower diversity.

To note about this clone: What antigen it recognizes has not been identified. At one end the junction does not follow the germline gene, possibly because of a read error.

The Qiagen DNeasy kit was used to extract genomic DNA both from unsorted PBMCs and from the negatively selected CD4+ and CD8+ fractions. TCR beta CDR3 regions were subjected to amplification by immunoSEQ multiplex PCR with primers that anneal to V and J segments. A synthetic immune receptor repertoire was used to minimize amplification bias, and any remaining bias was removed computationally after sequencing. In the original analysis: Repertoire diversity was quantified as the Shannon entropy index using custom Python scripts. Unsorted, CD4+ and CD8+ repertoires were analyzed separately, except for combined analyses in which CD4+ and CD8+ sequences were merged in silico. Clonal expansion was defined as at least a 2-fold frequency increase after treatment relative to C1D1, with a pseudocount of 0.5 for undetected baseline clones. Clones with 0 or 1 copy at C1D1 were defined as singleton clones, while clones with 2 or more copies were defined as non-singleton clones. Clones expanded in unsorted samples were labelled as CD4+, CD8+ or unknown by matching protein sequences in sorted samples from the same patient. Wilcoxon tests on paired samples were used to test changes in diversity from C1D1 to C4D1. TCRdb holds this immuneACCESS table with in-frame rearrangements only. Some clones are missing; in checked studies, unresolved V genes explain under half, and the rest has no known cause. D and trimming were read from the DNA, whereas the V and J calls and clone size are those reported in that table. This sample holds 23,000 or so clones; approximately 67% were observed only once. 30% of the sample is taken by the ten largest.

In light of the paper, this sample's time point label describes: cycle 4 day 1 (C4D1), after 6 weeks of nivolumab. Every trial patient had relapsed after autologous stem cell transplantation, and cohorts A, B and C differed in prior brentuximab vedotin exposure. The trial cohort included 45 to 65 patients with relapsed/refractory classical Hodgkin lymphoma, and each patient had a best overall response of complete response, partial response or progressive disease. Single-agent nivolumab was administered to trial patients in the multi-cohort phase II CheckMate 205 trial. Best overall response was determined by an independent review committee according to the 2007 International Working Group response criteria. Trial PBMCs were obtained immediately prior to nivolumab initiation (C1D1) and on therapy at cycle 2 day 1 and cycle 4 day 1. After peripheral blood was drawn into 8 mL Vacutainer Cell Preparation Tubes, PBMCs were isolated by centrifugation and then cryopreserved.

The germline V gene (reference sequence) specifies SGHNT as CDR1 and YYREEE as CDR2. Inclusive of the bounding cysteine and phenylalanine, the CDR3 is 16 residues long. Only the CDR3 portion is preserved as DNA: 48 bases, with reading frame beginning at the first base. This receptor was obtained from a human donor with classical Hodgkin lymphoma. The rearranged chain carries TRBV5-4 and TRBJ2-2, with a tentative D call of TRBD1 or TRBD2, each matching 5 bases. The sample in question was peripheral blood mononuclear cells (PBMCs), obtained before the fourth cycle of nivolumab. CDR3 region: CASSLGTWGNAGELFF. The bases are TGTGCCAGCAGCTTGGGAACTTGGGGGAACGCCGGGGAGCTGTTTTTT.